This T cell receptor (beta chain) was observed in a study of blood T cell repertoires in COVID-19 (dated by TCRdb to about 2020). Describing the broader study: Samples covering the acute and convalescent phases of COVID-19 were provided by collaborators in the United States, Italy and Spain. The prospective study material was composed of cDNA or gDNA derived from T cells, B-cell-depleted T cells, or PBMCs. Subjects who had been exposed to COVID-19, were actively infected with it, or had recovered from it provided the deeply sampled blood TCRbeta repertoires that made up the dataset. The repertoires were released in a freely available public database intended as a resource for research on the immune response to SARS-CoV-2. The samples were drawn from two sources: the first 160 participants of the ongoing ImmuneRACE study, and 1,200 or so subjects contributed by 6 global collaborators. A de-identified subject ID, COVID-19 status, age in years and sex were almost always included in the sample metadata. Where available, HLA class I and class II types were taken from metadata supplied by the sample provider and were not determined by assay-based typing. Study-wide findings and limitations: The amount of clinical and demographic metadata varied by source and participant and was provided uncurated.

Another Seattle source contributed samples from volunteer blood donors who had recovered from COVID-19. Whole blood was collected in K2EDTA tubes by collaborating institutions according to the institutions' own protocols. For TCRbeta analysis, collaborators shipped samples in one of three forms: frozen whole blood, isolated PBMCs, or DNA extracted from either of those sample types. TCRbeta CDR3 regions were amplified from genomic DNA using the immunoSEQ Assay, a bias-controlled multiplex PCR. The paper's data handling went like this. Nucleated cell counts per sample were estimated from amplification of reference gene primers within the assay. To quantify the absolute abundance of each unique TCRbeta CDR3 rearrangement, sequence reads were collapsed and filtered. For each sample, productive Simpson clonality was calculated as the square root of Simpson's diversity index over productive rearrangements. Sourced from immuneACCESS, this table was stored by TCRdb with only in-frame sequences that have V and J called. A share of the clones is absent; for the studies checked, an unresolved V gene accounts for under half, and the remainder has no known explanation. From that table come the V and J calls and clone size; the DNA was used to work out D and trimming. The sample data list over 200,000 clones, and 86% of these were observed just once. The ten largest account for roughly 3% of the sample.

On this clone: This clone's antigen is unknown. Base qualities are missing; no much larger clone stands one base away.

The sequence came from a young woman who had recovered from COVID-19. Sequencing was performed on peripheral blood.

The bases read TGTGCCAGCAGCTTTCCCCTGACAGGGCGAGTTGTCGGAACTAATGAAAAACTGTTTTTT. Protein translation: CASSFPLTGRVVGTNEKLFF. The chain is made from TRBV5-4 and TRBJ1-4; 7 bases in between match TRBD1. Trimming leaves V shorter by 2 bases and J shorter by 1 base, with the junction holding 17 bases beyond the gene matches. CDR1 SGHNT and CDR2 YYREEE were looked up in the germline V gene (reference sequence). The CDR3 spans 20 residues, from the cysteine through the phenylalanine. Kept here is only the CDR3 DNA, which spans 60 bases and is read in frame from base 1.